This is a list of T cell receptor beta chains from one sample in a study of T-cell memory formation after mild COVID-19. Each CDR3 protein gets one entry after TCRdb re-called the 5' RACE reads with MiXCR. The sample shows just under 550,000 distinct CDR3 sequences, about a fifth of them seen only once. Sequenced: PBMCs or a T cell subset sorted from them (not recorded which). These TCRs come from an adult woman who had mild COVID-19 (a few samples of this study predate the infection). Cell type and time point are not known. Each CDR3 is given with its conserved first and last residue. A D gene is named only where the DNA matches it firmly. Only some rows state a clone size, as once, few, many or a class for expanded clones.

TRBJ2-7,12,.,TRBV5-6,.,TGTGCCAGCAGCTGGGTGGAGTACGAGCAGTACTTC,CASSWVEYEQYF
TRBJ2-7,14,few,TRBV30,TRBD1,TGTGCCTGGAGCCCCGGGACAGGGTCCTACGAGCAGTACTTC,CAWSPGTGSYEQYF
TRBJ2-7,15,.,TRBV3-1,TRBD1,TGTGCCAGCAGCCATCGACAGGGGATACAGTACGAGCAGTACTTC,CASSHRQGIQYEQYF
TRBJ2-7,17,.,TRBV5-4,TRBD2,TGTGCCAGCAGCTCCGGGACTAGCGGGATCGTGGGCTACGAGCAGTACTTC,CASSSGTSGIVGYEQYF
TRBJ2-7,14,.,TRBV19,TRBD2,TGTGCCAGTAGTATTTCAGGACTAGCCTACGAGCAGTACTTC,CASSISGLAYEQYF
TRBJ1-3,17,.,TRBV12-3/TRBV12-4,TRBD1,TGTGCCAGCAGTTGGGGACAGGGTTTACTCTCTGGAAACACCATATATTTT,CASSWGQGLLSGNTIYF
TRBJ2-3,15,.,TRBV7-8,.,TGTGCCAGCAGCTTAGAACTGACGAGAACAGATACGCAGTATTTT,CASSLELTRTDTQYF
TRBJ2-6,16,.,TRBV6-5,.,TGTGCCAGCAGCCCTATACAGGGATCTGGGGCCAACGTCCTGACTTTC,CASSPIQGSGANVLTF
TRBJ1-6,16,.,TRBV7-6,.,TGTGCCAGCAGCTTGGGTAGAAGCTCCTATAATTCACCCCTCCACTTT,CASSLGRSSYNSPLHF
TRBJ1-6,17,few,TRBV5-1,TRBD1,TGCGCCAGCAGCCCTGCCGGGACAGGGGTTCGTAATTCACCCCTCCACTTT,CASSPAGTGVRNSPLHF
TRBJ2-2,14,.,TRBV5-1,TRBD2,TGCGCCAGCTCGGGCGGGAGGAGTATCGGGGAGCTGTTTTTT,CASSGGRSIGELFF
TRBJ2-1,15,few,TRBV29-1,.,TGCAGCGTTGAGGAAGTTTTGAGCTCCTACAATGAGCAGTTCTTC,CSVEEVLSSYNEQFF
TRBJ2-7,20,many,TRBV14,TRBD2,TGTGCCAGCAGCCAAGACCACACGGTTGGCTGGGGGGAGGGGCCCTACGAGCAGTACTTC,CASSQDHTVGWGEGPYEQYF
TRBJ1-2,15,.,TRBV12-3/TRBV12-4,TRBD1,TGTGCCAGCAGTCCGCAGGGGGCGATTAGCTATGGCTACACCTTC,CASSPQGAISYGYTF
TRBJ2-2,15,.,TRBV19,TRBD2,TGTGCCAGTAGTATCCAGCGGGGGAACACCGGGGAGCTGTTTTTT,CASSIQRGNTGELFF
TRBJ2-5,15,.,TRBV29-1,TRBD2,TGCAGCGTTGAAGATCGTGGGAGGGAGGGCGAGACCCAGTACTTC,CSVEDRGREGETQYF
TRBJ2-5,14,few,TRBV7-2,TRBD1,TGTGCCAGCAGCTATGACAGGGCCCAGGGGACCCAGTACTTC,CASSYDRAQGTQYF
TRBJ1-2,13,.,TRBV6-5,TRBD1,TGTGCCAGCAGTTACGAGGGGGCATATGGCTACACCTTC,CASSYEGAYGYTF
TRBJ2-7,15,.,TRBV27,.,TGTGCCAGCAGTTTATCGGGTAGTAGCTCCTACGAGCAGTACTTC,CASSLSGSSSYEQYF
TRBJ1-2,13,few,TRBV12-3/TRBV12-4,TRBD1,TGTGCCAGCAGTATCCAGGGGGCGCTTGGCTACACCTTC,CASSIQGALGYTF